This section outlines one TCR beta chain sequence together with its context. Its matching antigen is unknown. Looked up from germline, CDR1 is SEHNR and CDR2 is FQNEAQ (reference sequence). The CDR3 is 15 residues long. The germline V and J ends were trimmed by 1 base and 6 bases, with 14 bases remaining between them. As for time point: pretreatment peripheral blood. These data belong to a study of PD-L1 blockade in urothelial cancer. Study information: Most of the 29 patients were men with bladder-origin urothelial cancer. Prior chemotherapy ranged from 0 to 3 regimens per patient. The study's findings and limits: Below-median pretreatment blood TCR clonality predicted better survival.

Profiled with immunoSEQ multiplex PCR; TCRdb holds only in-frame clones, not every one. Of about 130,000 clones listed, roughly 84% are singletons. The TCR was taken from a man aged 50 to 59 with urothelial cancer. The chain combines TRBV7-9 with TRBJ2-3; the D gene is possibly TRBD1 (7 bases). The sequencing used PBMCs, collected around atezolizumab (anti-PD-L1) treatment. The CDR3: CASSLVPQGGDTQYF. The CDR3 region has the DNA TGTGCCAGCAGCTTAGTCCCCCAGGGGGGTGATACGCAGTATTTT.